These 20 T cell receptor beta chains came from one sample sequenced in a study of control samples from healthy donors and cancer patients. The table came from immunoSEQ multiplex PCR; TCRdb's copy has only in-frame clones and leaves some out. The sample includes some 20,000 clones, approximately 90% of them seen just once. Sequencing was done on a sample of PBMCs. Receptor source: a woman aged 55-70 years with head and neck cancer.

The chain employs TRBV19 and TRBJ2-7; unclear D gene. Germline loops: CDR1 LNHDA, CDR2 SQIVND (reference sequence). Trimming removed 9 bases from V and 3 bases from J, with 24 bases in between. This CDR3 has 16 amino acids. The DNA for the CDR3 is TGTGCCAGACCGGGCCGTCAGCGCCAGGTCCACTACGAGCAGTACTTC. It translates to CARPGRQRQVHYEQYF.

The chain carries TRBV12-2 and TRBJ1-5. TRBV12-2 is a documented pseudogene. The CDR3 totals 11 residues. The CDR3, as DNA: TGTGCAAGTCGCTTAGCACGGCCCCAGCATTTT. Its protein product is CASRLARPQHF.

The chain combines TRBV2 with TRBJ2-7, with TRBD2 matching 9 bases. Trimming took 6 bases from V and 5 from J; bases not matched to a gene: 14. This CDR3 is built from 16 residues. Per the germline V gene, CDR1 is SNHLY and CDR2 is FYNNEI. The CDR3 reads CASRLIAGVPGHEQYF. DNA for the CDR3: TGTGCCAGCAGATTGATAGCGGGAGTTCCAGGCCACGAGCAGTACTTC. Filled out from reference TRBV2 and TRBJ2-7, the complete variable domain reads EPEVTQTPSHQVTQMGQEVILRCVPISNHLYFYWYRQILGQKVEFLVSFYNNEISEKSEIFDDQFSVERPDGSNFTLKIRSTKLEDSAMYFCASRLIAGVPGHEQYFGPGTRLTVT.

V usage is TRBV6-5 and J usage is TRBJ1-2; D not certain. The CDR3 is made up of 12 amino acids. The V and J ends lost 9 bases and 1 base respectively, with 9 bases between them. Germline lookup yields CDR1 MNHEY and CDR2 SVGAGI. In nucleotides, the CDR3 is TGTGCCAGTTCGGGCAATAACTATGGCTACACCTTC. Amino acid sequence: CASSGNNYGYTF.

J is TRBJ1-1 and V is TRBV27; TRBD1 is a possible D gene (6 bases). The CDR3 is 14 residues long. The germline V gene has CDR1 MNHEY and CDR2 SMNVEV (reference sequence). Deletions cut 8 bases from V and 5 bases from J, with 18 bases between. CDR3 nucleotides: TGTGCCAGCTGTTGGGGGCGTGGCTGTACTGAAGCTTTCTTT. As protein: CASCWGRGCTEAFF.

V usage is TRBV7-3 and J usage is TRBJ2-1, with D hard to call. The germline V gene has CDR1 SGHTA and CDR2 FQGTGA. V lost 6 bases and J lost 0, with 12 bases in between. The CDR3 loop spans 15 amino acids. For the CDR3, the DNA is TGTGCCAGCAGTCGAACTAAGAGCTCCTACAATGAGCAGTTCTTC. Its protein product is CASSRTKSSYNEQFF.

This rearrangement joins TRBV5-4 to TRBJ2-7, with TRBD2 matching over 7 bases. The CDR3 contains 15 residues. Germline assignment: CDR1 SGHNT and CDR2 YYREEE (reference sequence). V was clipped by 3 bases and J by 0 bases; unmatched bases: 6. The CDR3 DNA reads TGTGCCAGCAGCTCAAGCGGGGATATCTCCTACGAGCAGTACTTC. Its protein product is CASSSSGDISYEQYF. Full variable domain (missing parts from reference TRBV5-4 and TRBJ2-7): ETGVTQSPTHLIKTRGQQVTLRCSSQSGHNTVSWYQQALGQGPQFIFQYYREEENGRGNFPPRFSGLQFPNYSSELNVNALELDDSALYLCASSSSGDISYEQYFGPGTRLTVT.

The V and J genes are TRBV5-1 and TRBJ2-1; D may be TRBD1 (5 bases). The V gene lost 6 bases and the J gene lost 8 bases, with 18 bases spanning the gap. The germline V gene has CDR1 SGHRS and CDR2 YFSETQ. The CDR3 length is 14 residues. The CDR3 reads CASKVGPIYDEQFF. CDR3 nucleotide sequence: TGCGCCAGCAAGGTGGGGCCTATATACGATGAGCAGTTCTTC.

This chain connects TRBV19 to TRBJ2-5; D is unresolved. Germline values: CDR1 LNHDA, CDR2 SQIVND (reference sequence). V was pared by 8 bases and J by 0 bases, with 13 bases between. The CDR3 spans 14 residues. DNA of the CDR3: TGTGCCAGTCAGTGGCAGCATAACCAAGAGACCCAGTACTTC. Translated, it gives CASQWQHNQETQYF.

This chain joins TRBV10-3 and TRBJ1-1, with a weak D call TRBD1 (6 bases). CDR1 is ENHRY and CDR2 is SYGVKD in the germline V gene. CDR3 length: 13 amino acids. The V gene lost 2 bases and the J gene lost 5 bases, with 9 bases spanning the gap. The CDR3: CAISEGRGTEAFF. The DNA of the CDR3 is TGTGCCATCAGTGAGGGCAGGGGAACTGAAGCTTTCTTT.

The gene calls are TRBV28 and TRBJ1-4, with 9 bases identical to TRBD1. Germline CDR1 is MDHEN and CDR2 is SYDVKM. The V gene end was trimmed by 4 bases and the J gene end by 7 bases; junction bases not matched to a gene: 7. This CDR3 spans 15 amino acids. CDR3 sequence: CASSSQTGGSEKLFF. CDR3 in DNA: TGTGCCAGCAGTTCCCAGACAGGGGGATCTGAAAAACTGTTTTTT.

V is TRBV28 and J is TRBJ1-2; D is ambiguous. This CDR3 is built from 15 residues. CDR1 is MDHEN and CDR2 is SYDVKM in the germline V gene. V dropped 3 bases and J dropped 0 bases, with 11 bases sitting between them. CDR3 sequence reads: CASSLGSQANYGYTF. CDR3 sequence (DNA): TGTGCCAGCAGTTTGGGTTCCCAAGCTAACTATGGCTACACCTTC.

The genes are TRBV7-9 and TRBJ2-1; unclear D gene. This CDR3 has 14 amino acids. Germline values: CDR1 SEHNR, CDR2 FQNEAQ (reference sequence). V shed 7 bases and J shed 0 bases, with 10 bases lying between them. The CDR3 protein is CASNRGGSYNEQFF. In nucleotides, the CDR3 is TGTGCCAGCAATCGAGGCGGCTCCTACAATGAGCAGTTCTTC.

The J gene is TRBJ1-5, the V gene TRBV27; TRBD1 is a possible D gene (5 bases). The CDR3 runs to 13 residues. Between the trimmed V and J ends, which lost 2 bases and 4 bases, there was a span of 6 bases. Germline V gives CDR1 MNHEY, CDR2 SMNVEV (reference sequence). The chain's CDR3 is CASSLRGNQPQHF. CDR3 bases: TGTGCCAGCAGTTTAAGGGGAAATCAGCCCCAGCATTTT.

This clone was picked up one time. This chain uses TRBV6-5 with TRBJ2-7; D perhaps matches TRBD1 (6 bases). The ends were cut back, 2 bases at V and 1 base at J, with 9 bases in the middle. The CDR3 is 14 amino acids. Per germline, CDR1 MNHEY and CDR2 SVGAGI. CDR3 sequence reads: CASSYLQGSYEQYF. In nucleotides, the CDR3 is TGTGCCAGCAGTTACCTACAGGGTTCCTACGAGCAGTACTTC.

This clone was counted a single time. This chain uses TRBV28 with TRBJ1-5, with D uncertain. Trimming left V 5 bases short and J 7 bases short, with 12 bases between. The CDR3 length is 13 residues. Germline V lookup: CDR1 MDHEN, CDR2 SYDVKM. This CDR3 reads CASSPDGLQPQHF. As DNA, the CDR3 is TGTGCCAGCAGTCCAGACGGACTCCAGCCCCAGCATTTT.

V gene TRBV2 combines with J gene TRBJ1-1, with D uncertain. V was trimmed by 5 bases and J by 0 bases, leaving 7 bases between them. CDR3 length: 13 amino acids. CDR1 and CDR2 (germline): SNHLY, FYNNEI. The CDR3 nucleotides are TGTGCCAGCAGTAGAAGTATGAACACTGAAGCTTTCTTT. This translates into CASSRSMNTEAFF.

The CDR3 loop reads CAWSGRDLDNEQFF. CDR3 in DNA: TGTGCCTGGAGTGGACGGGACCTCGACAATGAGCAGTTCTTC. The chain has TRBV30 and TRBJ2-1; D may match TRBD1 or TRBD2 (5 bases each). Germline V gene data show CDR1 as GTSNPN and CDR2 as SVGIG (reference sequence). The CDR3 has 14 amino acids. V lost 1 base to trimming and J lost 5 bases, with 12 bases between them.

This chain joins TRBV7-7 and TRBJ2-7; unclear D gene. Trimming cost V 0 bases and J 1 base, with 4 bases left between them. CDR3 size: 13 residues. Germline assignment: CDR1 SSHAT and CDR2 FNYEAQ (reference sequence). The CDR3 sequence: CASSLAGSYEQYF. CDR3 sequence (DNA): TGTGCCAGCAGCTTAGCAGGTTCCTACGAGCAGTACTTC.

This clone appeared a single time. The chain couples TRBV7-3 to TRBJ1-1, with TRBD1 matching over 8 bases. V was pared by 4 bases and J by 1 base, with 8 bases of the junction left unmatched. The CDR3 extends over 16 amino acids. Germline V CDR1 and CDR2: SGHTA, FQGTGA. The CDR3 DNA follows: TGTGCCAGCAGCTCCAGCTCCGGGACAGGGAACACTGAAGCTTTCTTT. It specifies CASSSSSGTGNTEAFF.